Below, 20 T cell receptor beta chains from the same sample are listed, as sequenced in a study of tumor and adjacent non-tumor tissue in lung cancer (dated by TCRdb to the late 2010s). RNA was isolated from bulk unsorted tissue, and RNA quality was assessed with a NanoDrop ND-1000 and an Agilent 2100. For the normal lung samples, distant non-tumor tissue was collected more than 3 cm away from the tumor edge. Libraries were prepared through multiplex PCR. The data were produced on an Illumina HiSeq 2500. TCRbeta libraries were built by three rounds of nested PCR using primers (Table S4), following protocols modified from ARM-PCR. TCRdb handled the public reads itself, with Q25 trimming in fastp and clone calling in MiXCR, and kept productive beta chains. Every entry covers one CDR3 protein and lists the most common genes and DNA from its rows. The sample table holds fewer than 100,000 distinct CDR3 sequences, of which 76% were seen once. The top ten constitute roughly a fifth of the sample.

Sequencing used distant non-tumor lung tissue. The receptor set was obtained from a woman in her 50s with non-small cell lung cancer.

In regard to this clonotype: At one of its ends the junction is not consistent with the germline gene, which may arise from a read error. The CDR3, as DNA: TGTGCCTGGAAGCCTGGACCGAACACCGCGGAGCTGTTTTTT. Translation: CAWKPGPNTAELFF. The chain uses TRBV30 and TRBJ2-2; D not certain. Germline V gene data show CDR1 as GTSNPN and CDR2 as SVGIG (reference sequence). There are 14 residues in the CDR3.

This clonotype came up once. V and J are TRBV29-1 and TRBJ2-7; 8 bases fit TRBD1. The V gene end was trimmed by 8 bases and the J gene end by 4 bases; junction bases not matched to a gene: 13. CDR1 and CDR2 (germline): SQVTM, ANQGSEA. The CDR3 sequence is 14 residues long. CDR3 sequence: CSLARDRSSYEQYF. The CDR3 DNA reads as TGCAGCCTGGCTCGGGACAGGAGCTCTTACGAGCAGTACTTC.

V is TRBV6-1 and J is TRBJ1-4; D gene uncertain. Trimming took 11 bases from V and 4 from J, leaving 14 bases between them. Germline CDR1 and CDR2: MNHNS and SASEGT. The CDR3 sequence is 13 residues long. The CDR3 is CALLDTYNEKLFF. The CDR3 DNA sequence: TGTGCCCTCCTGGATACCTATAATGAAAAACTGTTTTTT.

As concerns this clonotype: One end of the junction fails to match germline, which may point to a read error. The chain couples TRBV12-3 or TRBV12-4 to TRBJ2-7; D call uncertain. The CDR3 is 13 residues long. The DNA of the CDR3 is TGTGCCAGCAGTGTAGGGTACTTCTACGAGCAATACTTC. Translation: CASSVGYFYEQYF.

A word on this clonotype: The junction differs from germline at one of its ends, possibly a read error. The gene calls are TRBV12-3 or TRBV12-4 and TRBJ1-5; D perhaps matches TRBD1 (5 bases). This CDR3 spans 14 amino acids. For the CDR3, the DNA is TGTGCCAGCAGCCTGACAACCGGGGGTCAGACCCAGCACTTT. Its protein is CASSLTTGGQTQHF.

CDR3 DNA sequence: TGTGCCAGCAGTCGGACAGGGGGTAACCTAACAAGGGATGAGACCCAGTACTTC. Its translation: CASSRTGGNLTRDETQYF. The chain couples TRBV6-1 to TRBJ2-5; 10 bases fit TRBD1. The CDR3 spans 18 residues. Trimming took 5 bases from V and 5 from J; bases not matched to a gene: 17. Germline lookup yields CDR1 MNHNS and CDR2 SASEGT.

The chain uses TRBV10-3 and TRBJ1-3; D call uncertain. V lost 0 bases and J lost 0, with 15 bases in between. CDR1 is ENHRY, CDR2 SYGVKD, per germline. This CDR3 has 18 amino acids. The CDR3 bases are TGTGCCATCAGTGAGTCCTGTGGAAGATTTAACTCTGGAAACACCATATATTTT. This gives the protein CAISESCGRFNSGNTIYF.

Regarding this clonotype: No conserved phenylalanine or tryptophan is present at the end of the CDR3, so a read error is the likely explanation. This rearrangement joins TRBV6-6 to TRBJ1-1; 7 bases align to TRBD1. Germline V CDR1 and CDR2: MNHNY, SVGAGI (reference sequence). Germline trimming cut 2 bases from V and 3 bases from J; bases unmatched to any gene: 12. The CDR3 spans 17 residues. The CDR3 DNA sequence: TGTGCCAGCAGTTACGGACCTTGGTCAGGGGGAGACACTGAAGCTTTCATT. This gives the protein CASSYGPWSGGDTEAFI.

A word on this clonotype: It may be a read error: a sequence one base away is much more abundant. The V and J genes are TRBV20-1 and TRBJ2-5; D is possibly TRBD1 or TRBD2 (7 bases each). The germline V gene encodes CDR1 DFQATT and CDR2 SNEGSKA (reference sequence). The length of the CDR3 is 18 residues. Deletions cut 3 bases from V and 2 bases from J, with 25 bases between. The CDR3 protein is CSARTGRVLLNSQETQYF. The DNA of the CDR3 is TGCAGTGCTAGGACAGGGAGGGTCTTGTTGAACTCACAAGAGACCCAGTACTTC.

As to this clonotype: A junction boundary mismatches the germline segment, possibly from a read error. V gene TRBV12-3 or TRBV12-4 combines with J gene TRBJ2-7; 9 bases map to TRBD1. This CDR3 is 16 amino acids long. CDR3 DNA sequence: TGTGCCAGCAGTTTAAGGCCTGGGACAGGGAGGCACGAGCAATACTTC. Translating gives CASSLRPGTGRHEQYF.

Worth noting for this clonotype: The junction differs from germline at one of its ends, possibly a read error. The chain joins TRBV29-1 to TRBJ2-1; possibly TRBD2 for D (6 bases). Germline V gives CDR1 SQVTM, CDR2 ANQGSEA. This CDR3 is built from 15 residues. The chain's CDR3 is CSFELSGSPYNEHFF. The CDR3 nucleotides are TGCAGCTTTGAACTGTCCGGGAGCCCCTACAATGAGCATTTCTTC.

As concerns this clonotype: A much larger clonotype is one base distant, so this may be a read error. CDR3 sequence reads: CASSTGQGNSALHF. In nucleotides, the CDR3 is TGTGCCAGCAGTACGGGACAGGGAAATTCAGCCCTCCACTTT. The chain is built from TRBV7-9 and TRBJ1-6; 9 positions agree with TRBD1. This CDR3 comprises 14 residues. Per the germline V gene, CDR1 is SEHNR and CDR2 is FQNEAQ (reference sequence).

Turning to this clonotype: Given a much more abundant clone one base away, this may be a read error. The CDR3 here is CASKAVDQSQHF. In DNA form, the CDR3 reads TGTGCCAGCAAGGCGGTTGATCAGTCCCAGCATTTT. This chain connects TRBV6-5 to TRBJ1-5, with D unresolved. Germline V gives CDR1 MNHEY, CDR2 SVGAGI. This CDR3 spans 12 amino acids.

Points on this clonotype: This may come from a read error, since a much larger clone is one base off. This chain connects TRBV5-6 to TRBJ2-7; 7 bases match TRBD2. V lost 4 bases and J lost 2; bases outside the gene matches: 12. Germline lookup yields CDR1 SGHDT and CDR2 YYEEEE. The CDR3 runs to 16 residues. CDR3 nucleotide sequence: TGTGCCAGCAGCCAAAAGGGACTAACGGGAGCCTACGAGCAGTACTTC. This sequence encodes CASSQKGLTGAYEQYF.

Concerning this clonotype itself: The junction departs from the called germline gene at one end, perhaps through a read error. The chain recombines TRBV6-1 with TRBJ2-2; 8 bases map to TRBD2. Germline CDR1 reads MNHNS; CDR2 reads SASEGT. The CDR3 is made up of 16 amino acids. The CDR3 here is CASSEDAGRVTGELFF. The CDR3 bases are TGTGCCAGCAGTGAAGATGCCGGGAGGGTCACCGGGGAGCTGTTCTTT.

The genes are TRBV5-1 and TRBJ2-7, with TRBD1 identical over 8 bases. The CDR3 has 14 amino acids. Trimming took 6 bases from V and 4 from J; bases not matched to a gene: 9. Germline-derived CDR1 and CDR2 are SGHRS and YFSETQ. CDR3 protein: CASNSTWDRYEQYF. The CDR3 DNA follows: TGCGCCAGCAACTCAACATGGGACAGGTACGAGCAGTACTTC.

A note on this clonotype: The CDR3 ends on some other residue instead of the conserved phenylalanine or tryptophan, so this is likely a read error. V and J are TRBV12-3 or TRBV12-4 and TRBJ2-5; D might be TRBD1 or TRBD2, each matching 6 bases. Trimming removed 4 bases at V and 5 bases at J, with 17 bases between. The CDR3 is 15 residues long. The CDR3 loop is CASSSRRGPWETQYL. CDR3 nucleotides: TGTGCCAGCAGTTCCCGACGGGGGCCTTGGGAGACCCAGTACCTC.

To note about this clonotype: Mismatch with germline at one junction end may stem from a read error. V gene TRBV11-3 combines with J gene TRBJ2-3; 12 bases agree with TRBD2. CDR1 and CDR2 (germline): SGHNT, YENEEA. The CDR3 consists of 18 residues. The CDR3 protein is CVSSLGLAGTGGTYTQYF. DNA of the CDR3: TGTGTCAGTAGCTTAGGACTAGCGGGAACAGGGGGCACATATACGCAGTATTTT.

Notes on this clonotype: This may be a read error: a much more frequent sequence differs by one nucleotide. The chain carries TRBV24-1 and TRBJ2-2; unclear D gene. CDR3 length equals 14 residues. Germline CDR1 and CDR2: KGHDR and SFDVKD. V was cut by 5 bases and J by 6 bases, with 12 bases left in between. CDR3 in amino acids: CATSVSGMAGELFF. DNA of the CDR3: TGTGCCACCAGTGTTAGTGGTATGGCCGGGGAGCTGTTTTTT.

By frequency in the sample, this clonotype is medium-sized. The rearrangement joins TRBV11-2 to TRBJ1-5, with unresolved D. V was trimmed by 1 base and J by 7 bases, leaving 8 bases between them. The CDR3 runs 13 residues. Looked up from germline, CDR1 is SGHAT and CDR2 is FQNNGV. The CDR3 reads CASSLGETQPQHF. For the CDR3, the DNA is TGTGCCAGCAGCTTAGGCGAGACCCAGCCCCAGCATTTT.